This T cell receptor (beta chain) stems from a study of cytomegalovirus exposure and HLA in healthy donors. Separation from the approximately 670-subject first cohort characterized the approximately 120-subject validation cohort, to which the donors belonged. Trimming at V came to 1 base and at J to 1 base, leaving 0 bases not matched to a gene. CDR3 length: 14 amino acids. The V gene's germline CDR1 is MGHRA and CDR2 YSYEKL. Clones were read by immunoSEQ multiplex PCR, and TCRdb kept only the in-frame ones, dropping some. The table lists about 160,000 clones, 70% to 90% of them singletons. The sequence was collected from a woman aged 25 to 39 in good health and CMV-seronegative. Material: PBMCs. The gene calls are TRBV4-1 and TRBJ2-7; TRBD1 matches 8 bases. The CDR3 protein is CASSQGDRSYEQYF. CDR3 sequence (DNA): TGCGCCAGCAGCCAAGGGGACAGGTCCTACGAGCAGTACTTC.